This TCR beta chain was captured by sequencing in a study of cytomegalovirus exposure and HLA in healthy donors. CDR3 length: 13 amino acids. J lost 3 bases, V lost 6 bases, and 5 bases had no gene match. Per the germline V gene, CDR1 is MDHEN and CDR2 is SYDVKM. Amplification used 60 Vbeta primers and 13 Jbeta primers. The data were produced by immunoSEQ multiplex PCR, yet TCRdb's version contains in-frame clones alone and is incomplete. There are some 170,000 clones in the sample; roughly 77% occur only once, and 1.5% to 2% lies in the top ten. The sample taken for sequencing was PBMCs. The chain employs TRBV28 and TRBJ2-7; 7 nucleotides line up with TRBD2. The TCR originated in a woman between 18 and 29 years old in good health and CMV-seronegative. The CDR3 bases are TGTGCCAGCAGCTCCGGGACTAACTACGAGCAGTACTTC. It translates to CASSSGTNYEQYF.